This TCR beta chain was identified in a study of OX40 agonist ivuxolimab in advanced cancers. About the study: Ivuxolimab, an antibody acting as an agonist of OX40 (CD134), was used to treat patients. Findings and limits, study-wide: No determination was made of the antigen specificity of the expanded peripheral T cells. On average, CD8+ T cells showed a greater number of expanded clones than CD4+.

A word on this clone: Its antigen remains unidentified.

Germline V gene sequence: CDR1 SGHNT, CDR2 YYREEE (reference sequence). J gave up 2 bases and V 3 bases, and 5 bases lay outside the gene matches. The CDR3 extends over 15 amino acids. The cohort excluded patients with autoimmune disease history or systemic immunosuppression. Some clones are missing from TCRdb's copy, which holds only in-frame ones; the method was immunoSEQ multiplex PCR. This sample has 15,000 to 20,000 clones; approximately 80% occur once, and the top ten carry roughly 13%. The starting material was CD4+ or CD8+ T cells sorted from blood, obtained in a trial of the OX40 agonist ivuxolimab. The V call is TRBV5-4, the J call TRBJ2-3; 8 nucleotides align to TRBD1. The sequence was collected from an adult with an advanced solid tumor such as melanoma, head and neck, liver or kidney cancer. In DNA form, the CDR3 reads TGTGCCAGCAGCTGGGGACAGGTGAACACAGATACGCAGTATTTT. Translating gives CASSWGQVNTDTQYF.